Listed below are T cell receptor beta chains from one sample, sequenced in a study of OX40 agonist ivuxolimab in advanced cancers. Profiling relied on immunoSEQ multiplex PCR, and the TCRdb table lists in-frame clones only, not all of them. The table lists tens of thousands of clones, 70% to 90% of them singletons. The sample here was CD4+ or CD8+ T cells sorted from blood, taken in a trial of the OX40 agonist ivuxolimab. The receptors derive from an adult with an advanced solid tumor such as melanoma, head and neck, liver or kidney cancer. The CDR3 runs from the conserved cysteine through the conserved F or W. D genes are given only for firm matches. Only part of the rows carry a size: once, few, many, or a class if the clone is expanded.

size,length,J,D,V,DNA,CDR3
NA,14,TRBJ2-7,NA,TRBV7-6,TGTGCCAGCAGCTCTTCTAGGGACTCCTACGAGCAGTACTTC,CASSSSRDSYEQYF
NA,12,TRBJ1-3,NA,TRBV6-6,TGTGCCAGCAGTTACTCAGGAAACACCATATATTTT,CASSYSGNTIYF
NA,14,TRBJ2-4,NA,TRBV9,TGTGCCAGCAGCGTAGATCCAAACCAAAACATTCAGTACTTC,CASSVDPNQNIQYF
NA,19,TRBJ1-4,NA,TRBV4-1,TGCGCCAGCAGCCAAGTTTGGGCCCGTCGGTTTGCAACTAATGAAAAACTGTTTTTT,CASSQVWARRFATNEKLFF
NA,15,TRBJ2-3,TRBD1,TRBV9,TGTGCCAGCAGCGTAGGGGGGACAGGACAAGATACGCAGTATTTT,CASSVGGTGQDTQYF
NA,14,TRBJ1-1,TRBD1,TRBV5-1,TGCGCCAGCAGCCAGGACAGGGAATACACTGAAGCTTTCTTT,CASSQDREYTEAFF
NA,14,TRBJ2-3,TRBD2,TRBV6-4,TGTGCCAGCAAAGAGGCGGGAGATAGAGATACGCAGTATTTT,CASKEAGDRDTQYF
NA,15,TRBJ1-2,TRBD1,TRBV27,TGTGCCAGCAGTTTTGTGGGACAGGGGAGCTATGGCTACACCTTC,CASSFVGQGSYGYTF
NA,13,TRBJ1-1,TRBD1,TRBV6-6,TGTGCCAGCAGGGACCGACAGGGTTCTGAAGCTTTCTTT,CASRDRQGSEAFF
NA,13,TRBJ2-1,NA,TRBV9,TGTGCCAGCAGCGTCCTTATAAACAATGAGCAGTTCTTC,CASSVLINNEQFF
NA,12,TRBJ1-4,NA,TRBV6-5,TGTGCCAGCAGTTCAGGGAATGAAAAACTGTTTTTT,CASSSGNEKLFF
once,13,TRBJ1-6,NA,TRBV14,TGTGCCAGCAGCTACGGGCCCGGGCGACCCCTCCACTTT,CASSYGPGRPLHF
NA,15,TRBJ1-4,NA,TRBV11-2,TGTGCCAGCAGCCCCTATGGGGCGGGTAATGAAAAACTGTTTTTT,CASSPYGAGNEKLFF
NA,14,TRBJ1-2,NA,TRBV6-1,TGTGCCATCGTTACGACAGGCTCTAACTATGGCTACACCTTC,CAIVTTGSNYGYTF
NA,13,TRBJ1-1,NA,TRBV5-1,TGCGCCAGCAGCCTCAGGATTAACACTGAAGCTTTCTTT,CASSLRINTEAFF
once,14,TRBJ2-5,NA,TRBV19,TGTGCCAGTAGTAAGGAACAGGCCGGGGAGACCCAGTACTTC,CASSKEQAGETQYF
NA,16,TRBJ2-2,TRBD1,TRBV9,TGTGCCAGCAGCGTAATAGGACAGGGGGGAACCGGGGAGCTGTTTTTT,CASSVIGQGGTGELFF
NA,14,TRBJ1-2,TRBD1,TRBV5-4,TGTGCCAGCAGCACAGGGGGCGCAGGGAAGGGCTACACCTTC,CASSTGGAGKGYTF
NA,14,TRBJ2-3,TRBD2,TRBV28,TGTGCCAGCAGGGGACTAGCGGGCACAGATACGCAGTATTTT,CASRGLAGTDTQYF
NA,14,TRBJ1-2,NA,TRBV5-1,TGCGCCAGCAGCTTCCCAGGATCTAACTATGGCTACACCTTC,CASSFPGSNYGYTF
NA,17,TRBJ2-1,TRBD2,TRBV7-9,TGTGCCAGCAGCTCCTTCGGGAGGCCCGACTCCTACAATGAGCAGTTCTTC,CASSSFGRPDSYNEQFF
NA,14,TRBJ2-3,NA,TRBV10-1,TGCGCCAGCAGTGAGCCGGACGCGCAAGATACGCAGTATTTT,CASSEPDAQDTQYF
NA,13,TRBJ2-7,NA,TRBV6-6,TGTGCCAGCAGTATGGCAGGGGTAGTAGGGCAGTACTTC,CASSMAGVVGQYF
once,12,TRBJ1-2,TRBD1,TRBV29-1,TGCAGCGTGTACAGGGGGCGGGATGGCTACACCTTC,CSVYRGRDGYTF
NA,14,TRBJ2-3,NA,TRBV29-1,TGCAGCGTTGCCCTAGGGGAGGTCACAGATACGCAGTATTTT,CSVALGEVTDTQYF
NA,16,TRBJ2-7,TRBD1,TRBV15,TGTGCCACCAGCACCCCCAGGGGGGACAGGGGGGACGAGCAGTACTTC,CATSTPRGDRGDEQYF
NA,15,TRBJ1-2,TRBD1,TRBV6-5,TGTGCCAGCAGTTACTCGAGGACAGGGGGCAATGGCTACACCTTC,CASSYSRTGGNGYTF
once,13,TRBJ1-1,TRBD1,TRBV5-5,TGTGCCAGCTTGGACAGGGTGAACACTGAAGCTTTCTTT,CASLDRVNTEAFF
many,12,TRBJ2-7,NA,TRBV10-1,TGCGCCAGCGGGGATTGGGTCTACGAGCAGTACTTC,CASGDWVYEQYF
NA,16,TRBJ1-2,NA,TRBV11-2,TGTGCCAGCAGCTCTCTGACCTCCACAGCTAACTATGGCTACACCTTC,CASSSLTSTANYGYTF
few,12,TRBJ1-2,NA,TRBV2,TGTGCCAGCACCCGCGTGGGTTATGGCTACACCTTC,CASTRVGYGYTF
NA,14,TRBJ2-3,TRBD2,TRBV29-1,TGCAGCGTATACAGCGGGGGGGGACCAGATACGCAGTATTTT,CSVYSGGGPDTQYF
NA,14,TRBJ2-7,TRBD1,TRBV7-9,TGTGCCAGCAGCTTCTACAGGGGATCTTACGAGCAGTACTTC,CASSFYRGSYEQYF
few,14,TRBJ2-5,NA,TRBV29-1,TGCAGCGTCCGGCGGGTCTTGTACCAAGAGACCCAGTACTTC,CSVRRVLYQETQYF
NA,13,TRBJ2-7,NA,TRBV6-6,TGTGCCAGCAGTTACGGGGTGCGAAGCGAGCAGTACTTC,CASSYGVRSEQYF
once,13,TRBJ2-7,NA,TRBV7-6,TGTGCCAGCAGCTCCCCGGACAGACGCGAGCAGTACTTC,CASSSPDRREQYF
NA,13,TRBJ2-7,NA,TRBV7-3,TGTGCCAGCAGCTTAGCCAGGGACTACGAGCAGTACTTC,CASSLARDYEQYF
NA,14,TRBJ2-3,TRBD1,TRBV5-4,TGTGCCAGCACCTCCGGACAGGTCAGAAATACGCAGTATTTT,CASTSGQVRNTQYF
NA,15,TRBJ1-1,NA,TRBV5-1,TGCGCCAGCAGCTTGTATGGTGGAGAGAAGGGTGAAGCTTTCTTT,CASSLYGGEKGEAFF
once,18,TRBJ2-5,TRBD2,TRBV7-6,TGTGCCAGCAGCTCGCGGACTAGTAGCGGGAGGTACCAAGAGACCCAGTACTTC,CASSSRTSSGRYQETQYF
NA,15,TRBJ1-6,NA,TRBV4-2,TGTGCCAGCAGCCAAGACGACGGCAGGGATTCACCCCTCCACTTT,CASSQDDGRDSPLHF
NA,15,TRBJ2-5,NA,TRBV5-4,TGTGCCAGCAGCTGGGCACAGGGCAGAGAAGAGACCCAGTACTTC,CASSWAQGREETQYF
NA,15,TRBJ1-5,NA,TRBV28,TGTGCCAGCAGTCCTAATGGTGCAGGAGAGCAGCCCCAGCATTTT,CASSPNGAGEQPQHF
NA,14,TRBJ2-1,NA,TRBV5-1,TGCGCCAGCAGCTTGGAAAGGGCCTACAATGAGCAGTTCTTC,CASSLERAYNEQFF
once,14,TRBJ1-2,NA,TRBV5-1,TGCGCCAGCAGCTTGGAAGGGACTGAGTATGGCTACACCTTC,CASSLEGTEYGYTF
NA,14,TRBJ2-7,NA,TRBV5-1,TGCGCCAGCAGCTGGAACCCACGTGCGTACGAGCAGTACTTC,CASSWNPRAYEQYF
NA,15,TRBJ1-2,TRBD1,TRBV18,TGTGCCAGCTCACCCGTAGGGACAGGGTCGTATGGCTACACCTTC,CASSPVGTGSYGYTF
once,14,TRBJ2-5,TRBD2,TRBV5-4,TGTGCCAGCACCCTCGGGGGGGGCCAAGAGACCCAGTACTTC,CASTLGGGQETQYF
NA,16,TRBJ1-5,NA,TRBV28,TGTGCCAGCAGTTTATGGCGGGGGGATAGCAATCAGCCCCAGCATTTT,CASSLWRGDSNQPQHF
few,16,TRBJ2-1,NA,TRBV4-1,TGCGCCAGCAGATCTCCGGGACTTGCGGCTTACAATGAGCAGTTCTTC,CASRSPGLAAYNEQFF
NA,15,TRBJ1-4,NA,TRBV10-2,TGCGCCAGCAGTAAGACGGCCGCCAAGGATGAAAAACTGTTTTTT,CASSKTAAKDEKLFF
NA,16,TRBJ2-3,TRBD2,TRBV5-1,TGCGCCAGCACCTTGAGATTAGCGGGCAACACAGATACGCAGTATTTT,CASTLRLAGNTDTQYF
NA,13,TRBJ2-1,NA,TRBV7-2,TGTGCCAGCAGCTTAGGACCCTACAATGAGCAGTTCTTC,CASSLGPYNEQFF
NA,16,TRBJ2-7,NA,TRBV7-8,TGTGCCAGCAGCTTAGGTCACAGTAAAATCTCCTACGAGCAGTACTTC,CASSLGHSKISYEQYF